The 26 T cell receptor beta chains below all came from one sample that was sequenced in a study of T cells after yellow fever vaccination (dated by TCRdb to between 2018 and 2021). Reading the label with the study, this specimen's treatment or condition is: live attenuated yellow fever vaccine strain. The library was made by 5' RACE. The data were produced on an Illumina HiSeq 2500. The raw public reads went through TCRdb reprocessing: fastp at Q25, MiXCR clone calling, in-frame beta chains kept. Each CDR3 protein appears once, grouped with its most common genes and DNA. The sample table records about 300,000 distinct CDR3 sequences; around 7% of these occur just once. 15% to 20% of the sample goes to the ten largest clones. The specimen was PBMCs, collected about 49 days after the first yellow fever vaccination. The receptors were sampled from a man between 18 and 29 years old who received the YFV17D yellow fever vaccine.

J is TRBJ2-5 and V is TRBV5-1, with TRBD2 as a possible D gene (6 bases). Germline V lookup: CDR1 SGHRS, CDR2 YFSETQ. V lost 0 bases and J 5 bases, leaving 11 bases between the germline ends. The CDR3 length is 14 residues. The CDR3 sequence is CASSLDPGVETQYF. CDR3 DNA sequence: TGCGCCAGCAGCTTGGACCCGGGAGTGGAGACCCAGTACTTC.

The sample holds many counts of this clonotype. The chain combines TRBV5-1 with TRBJ2-2; D unresolved. Trimming pared 0 bases from V and 0 bases from J, leaving 9 bases between. Germline CDR1 reads SGHRS; CDR2 reads YFSETQ. The CDR3 spans 16 residues. CDR3 nucleotides: TGCGCCAGCAGCTTGGGGGCGGTCCCGAACACCGGGGAGCTGTTTTTT. This gives the protein CASSLGAVPNTGELFF.

This clonotype was counted only a few times. The gene calls are TRBV20-1 and TRBJ2-4; a possible D gene is TRBD1 (6 bases). Germline lookup yields CDR1 DFQATT and CDR2 SNEGSKA (reference sequence). V was cut by 3 bases and J by 0 bases, with 9 bases left in between. This CDR3 is built from 14 residues. The chain's CDR3 is CSASFRGAKNIQYF. The CDR3 coding sequence is TGCAGTGCTAGCTTCAGGGGAGCCAAAAACATTCAGTACTTC.

This clonotype has just a few counts. This rearrangement joins TRBV4-1 to TRBJ1-6, with TRBD1 matching over 7 bases. J gave up 8 bases and V 3 bases, and 10 bases lay outside the gene matches. The CDR3 runs to 16 residues. Germline-derived CDR1 and CDR2 are MGHRA and YSYEKL. The CDR3 DNA reads TGCGCCAGCAGCCAGGATGACAGGGTAGTCTATTCACCCCTCCACTTT. It translates to CASSQDDRVVYSPLHF.

This clonotype was counted a few times. The chain combines TRBV7-9 with TRBJ2-1; 8 nucleotides align to TRBD2. Trimming took 5 bases from V and 10 from J; bases not matched to a gene: 10. This CDR3 spans 14 amino acids. Germline V gene lookup returns CDR1 SEHNR and CDR2 FQNEAQ (reference sequence). CDR3 sequence: CASSKTGGLWEQFF. The CDR3 bases are TGTGCCAGCAGCAAGACGGGGGGGCTATGGGAGCAGTTCTTC.

This clonotype was counted a few times. The V and J genes are TRBV29-1 and TRBJ1-2; D is unclear. The CDR3 contains 12 residues. V lost 2 bases and J 6 bases, leaving 10 bases between the germline ends. The germline V gene encodes CDR1 SQVTM and CDR2 ANQGSEA. CDR3 amino acids: CSVEWAEHGYTF. Written as DNA, the CDR3 is TGCAGCGTTGAATGGGCTGAACATGGCTACACCTTC.

This chain uses TRBV7-9 with TRBJ2-7; 8 nucleotides line up with TRBD1. The V gene end was trimmed by 4 bases and the J gene end by 2 bases; junction bases not matched to a gene: 4. Germline CDR1 is SEHNR and CDR2 is FQNEAQ (reference sequence). The CDR3 runs to 14 residues. The CDR3, as DNA: TGTGCCAGCAGCTCGGCGGGACAGGCCTACGAGCAGTACTTC. Residues: CASSSAGQAYEQYF.

The table lists this clonotype with many counts. The chain employs TRBV29-1 and TRBJ1-5; D remains ambiguous. CDR3 length: 12 residues. Trimming cost V 0 bases and J 0 bases, with 0 bases left between them. Germline CDR1 and CDR2: SQVTM and ANQGSEA. CDR3 DNA: TGCAGCGTTGAAGATAGCAATCAGCCCCAGCATTTT. Translating gives CSVEDSNQPQHF.

Here the CDR3 DNA reads TGTGCCAGCAGCTTTTGGACTAGGGACACAGATACGCAGTATTTT. Translation gives CASSFWTRDTDTQYF. The chain carries TRBV7-2 and TRBJ2-3; 7 nucleotides match TRBD2. The CDR3 contains 15 residues. The V gene's germline CDR1 is SGHTA and CDR2 FQGNSA. V lost 3 bases, J lost 2 bases, and 5 bases stayed unmatched.

This clonotype has just a few counts. The V and J genes are TRBV7-9 and TRBJ2-7; D call uncertain. The germline CDR1 and CDR2 sequences are SEHNR and FQNEAQ (reference sequence). Trimming stripped 3 bases from V and 3 bases from J, with 3 bases between. The CDR3 spans 11 residues. CDR3 loop: CASSFVYEQYF. The CDR3 bases are TGTGCCAGCAGCTTCGTCTACGAGCAGTACTTC. The full variable domain, rest sourced from reference TRBV7-9 and TRBJ2-7, is DTGVSQNPRHKITKRGQNVTFRCDPISEHNRLYWYRQTLGQGPEFLTYFQNEAQLEKSRLLSDRFSAERPKGSFSTLEIQRTEQGDSAMYLCASSFVYEQYFGPGTRLTVT.

This clonotype was detected only a few times. V usage is TRBV25-1 and J usage is TRBJ2-1; D is perhaps TRBD2 (6 bases). Per the germline V gene, CDR1 is MGHDK and CDR2 is SYGVNS. This CDR3 comprises 13 residues. V lost 4 bases to trimming and J lost 9 bases, with 13 bases between them. The CDR3 nucleotides are TGTGCCAGCAGTGCTCTCGGGAGAGGTGAGCAGTTCTTC. The encoded protein is CASSALGRGEQFF.

V usage is TRBV4-3 and J usage is TRBJ2-7; 9 nucleotides line up with TRBD1. This CDR3 region has 14 residues. Trimming took 0 bases from V and 9 from J; bases not matched to a gene: 6. Germline loops: CDR1 LGHNA, CDR2 YSLEER. The CDR3: CASSQDGTGRRQYV. Written as DNA, the CDR3 is TGCGCCAGCAGCCAAGACGGGACAGGGCGTAGGCAGTACGTC.

This clonotype was observed at least ten times. The chain uses TRBV5-1 and TRBJ2-1, with D maybe TRBD2 (5 bases). The V end lost 7 bases, the J end lost 7 bases, and 21 bases lay between the germline ends. The CDR3 contains 15 residues. In germline, CDR1 is SGHRS, CDR2 YFSETQ. The CDR3 sequence: CASDTVGRRRNEQFF. Here the CDR3 DNA reads TGCGCCAGCGACACAGTGGGGAGACGTAGAAATGAGCAGTTCTTC.

This clonotype was recorded a few times. The chain carries TRBV5-1 and TRBJ2-3, with 9 bases matching TRBD1. V dropped 4 bases and J dropped 3; count of bases not matched to a gene: 9. The CDR3 is 16 residues long. Germline lookup yields CDR1 SGHRS and CDR2 YFSETQ. DNA of the CDR3: TGCGCCAGCAGCCGTAACCGGGACAGGGAAACAGATACGCAGTATTTT. Protein product: CASSRNRDRETDTQYF.

At least ten counts were recorded for this clonotype. The chain uses TRBV5-1 and TRBJ2-5; D call uncertain. Germline V gene data show CDR1 as SGHRS and CDR2 as YFSETQ. CDR3 length equals 13 residues. V was clipped by 4 bases and J by 1 base, with 8 bases between them. This chain's CDR3 is CASSASFQETQYF. CDR3 DNA sequence: TGCGCCAGCAGCGCCTCTTTCCAAGAGACCCAGTACTTC.

This clonotype was seen more than once but under ten times. The CDR3 bases are TGTGCCAGCAGCTTATTAGCAGGCATTCCTGAAGCTTTCTTT. Encoded protein: CASSLLAGIPEAFF. This chain links TRBV7-2 with TRBJ1-1, with D uncertain. The germline gives CDR1 SGHTA, CDR2 FQGNSA. V was pared by 2 bases and J by 6 bases, with 13 bases between. The CDR3 has 14 residues.

There are a few counts of this clonotype. The chain carries TRBV4-1 and TRBJ1-1; D uncertain. The germline V gene encodes CDR1 MGHRA and CDR2 YSYEKL. Trimming cost V 1 base and J 3 bases, with 15 bases left between them. The CDR3 sequence is 16 residues long. The CDR3 here is CASSQVRNAVDTEAFF. The CDR3 coding sequence is TGCGCCAGCAGCCAAGTGCGTAACGCTGTTGACACTGAAGCTTTCTTT.

The gene calls are TRBV24-1 and TRBJ2-1, with 9 nucleotides matching TRBD2. The CDR3 has 19 amino acids. Trimming cost V 5 bases and J 5 bases; bases outside gene matches: 18. Germline V CDR1 and CDR2: KGHDR, SFDVKD. CDR3 bases: TGTGCCACCAGTGCCATGACTAGCGGCAGAGCAGGTCTTAACAATGAGCAGTTCTTC. It translates to CATSAMTSGRAGLNNEQFF.

J is TRBJ2-2 and V is TRBV12-3 or TRBV12-4; 9 bases agree with TRBD1. The CDR3 is 15 amino acids. V was clipped by 5 bases and J by 3 bases; unmatched bases: 4. The CDR3 DNA sequence: TGTGCCAGCAGTCCACAGGGGGCGCACACCGGGGAGCTGTTTTTT. It specifies CASSPQGAHTGELFF.

The CDR3 protein is CASSSRQGLDTQYF. The CDR3 DNA is TGTGCCAGCAGCTCCAGACAAGGGTTAGATACGCAGTATTTT. The gene calls are TRBV7-9 and TRBJ2-3; D call uncertain. There are 14 residues in the CDR3. The germline V gene encodes CDR1 SEHNR and CDR2 FQNEAQ (reference sequence). Trimming removed 4 bases at V and 5 bases at J, with 13 bases between.

The sample holds a few counts of this clonotype. The rearrangement joins TRBV3-1 to TRBJ2-3, with D unclear. The CDR3 is 14 amino acids. Trimming removed 1 base at V and 4 bases at J, with 9 bases between. Germline V gene sequence: CDR1 LGHDT, CDR2 YNNKEL (reference sequence). The CDR3 DNA sequence: TGTGCCAGCAGCCAAGGGTTGAGCTCAGATACGCAGTATTTT. This gives the protein CASSQGLSSDTQYF.

This clonotype was seen a few times. The chain is built from TRBV30 and TRBJ2-7; the D is unclear. This CDR3 comprises 12 residues. The V end lost 0 bases, the J end lost 3 bases, and 6 bases lay between the germline ends. Per the germline V gene, CDR1 is GTSNPN and CDR2 is SVGIG (reference sequence). This chain's CDR3 is CAWSVVGYEQYF. Here the CDR3 DNA reads TGTGCCTGGAGTGTTGTCGGCTACGAGCAGTACTTC.

This clonotype was seen only a few times. The chain uses TRBV12-3 or TRBV12-4 and TRBJ2-7; 7 bases align to TRBD1. The ends lost 10 bases at V and 0 bases at J; junction bases unmatched: 6. This CDR3 spans 13 amino acids. The CDR3 is CATTDRVSYEQYF. The DNA for the CDR3 is TGTGCCACAACAGACAGGGTCTCCTACGAGCAGTACTTC.

On this clonotype itself: One end of the junction does not line up with germline, which may come from a read error. The gene calls are TRBV3-1 and TRBJ1-6; D call uncertain. The CDR3 has 16 residues. The germline V gene encodes CDR1 LGHDT and CDR2 YNNKEL (reference sequence). CDR3 sequence (DNA): TGTGCCTGCAGCCAAGATGGTGACTCCTATAATTCACCCCTCCACTTT. It is translated as CACSQDGDSYNSPLHF. The variable domain in full, completed from reference TRBV3-1 and TRBJ1-6, reads DTAVSQTPKYLVTQMGNDKSIKCEQNLGHDTMYWYKQDSKKFLKIMFSYNNKELIINETVPNRFSPKSPDKAHLNLHINSLELGDSAVYFCACSQDGDSYNSPLHFGNGTRLTVT.

This clonotype was seen many times. This sequence joins TRBV12-3 or TRBV12-4 and TRBJ2-5; weak D call: TRBD1 (6 bases). CDR3 length equals 12 residues. Trimming stripped 7 bases from V and 5 bases from J, with 11 bases between. The CDR3 DNA follows: TGTGCCAGCACCCGGGACATTGAGACCCAGTACTTC. Its translation is CASTRDIETQYF.

This chain uses TRBV20-1 with TRBJ2-5, with D possibly being TRBD1 (6 bases). This CDR3 region has 13 residues. V was shortened by 0 bases and J by 5 bases, with 10 bases between the two germline ends. Germline V gene sequence: CDR1 DFQATT, CDR2 SNEGSKA (reference sequence). The CDR3 protein is CSARDRTAETQYF. The CDR3 DNA reads TGCAGTGCTAGAGATAGGACAGCGGAGACCCAGTACTTC.